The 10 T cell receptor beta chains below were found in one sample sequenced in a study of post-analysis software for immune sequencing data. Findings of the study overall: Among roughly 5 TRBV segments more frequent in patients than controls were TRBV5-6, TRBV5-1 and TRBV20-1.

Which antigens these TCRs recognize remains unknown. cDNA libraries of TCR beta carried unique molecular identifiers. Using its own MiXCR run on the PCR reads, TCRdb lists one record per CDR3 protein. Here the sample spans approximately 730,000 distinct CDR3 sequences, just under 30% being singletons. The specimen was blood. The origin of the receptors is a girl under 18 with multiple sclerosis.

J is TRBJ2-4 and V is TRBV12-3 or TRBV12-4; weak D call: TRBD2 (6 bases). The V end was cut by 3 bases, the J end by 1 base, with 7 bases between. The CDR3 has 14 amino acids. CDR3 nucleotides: TGTGCCAGCAGTTTTGGGGGGGCCAAAAACATTCAGTACTTC. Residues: CASSFGGAKNIQYF.

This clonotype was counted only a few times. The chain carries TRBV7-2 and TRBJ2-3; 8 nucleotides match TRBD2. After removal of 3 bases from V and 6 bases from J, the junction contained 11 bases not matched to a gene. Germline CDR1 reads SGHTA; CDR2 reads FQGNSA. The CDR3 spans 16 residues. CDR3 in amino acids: CASSLVAAGGRDTQYF. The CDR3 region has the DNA TGTGCCAGCAGCTTGGTGGCTGCGGGGGGACGGGATACGCAGTATTTT.

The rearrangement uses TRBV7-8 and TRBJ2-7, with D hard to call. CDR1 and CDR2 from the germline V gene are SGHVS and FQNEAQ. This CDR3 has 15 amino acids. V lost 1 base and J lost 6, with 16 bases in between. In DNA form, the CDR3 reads TGTGCCAGCAGCTTAGTGTCTAGTTGGGTGGGCGAGCAGTACTTC. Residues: CASSLVSSWVGEQYF.

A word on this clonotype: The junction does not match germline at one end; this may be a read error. CDR3 in DNA: TGTGCCAGCAGCGTGGGGGGCGCAGAGACCCGGTACTTC. This encodes CASSVGGAETRYF. The chain is built from TRBV7-9 and TRBJ2-5, with D possibly called TRBD1 or TRBD2 (6 bases each). Germline V lookup: CDR1 SEHNR, CDR2 FQNEAQ (reference sequence). The CDR3 covers 13 residues.

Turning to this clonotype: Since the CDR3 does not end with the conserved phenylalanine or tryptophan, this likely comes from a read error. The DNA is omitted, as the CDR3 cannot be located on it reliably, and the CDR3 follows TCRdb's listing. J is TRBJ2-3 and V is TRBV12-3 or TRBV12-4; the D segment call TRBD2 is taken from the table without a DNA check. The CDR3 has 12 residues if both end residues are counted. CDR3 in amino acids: CASRVRADMQYS.

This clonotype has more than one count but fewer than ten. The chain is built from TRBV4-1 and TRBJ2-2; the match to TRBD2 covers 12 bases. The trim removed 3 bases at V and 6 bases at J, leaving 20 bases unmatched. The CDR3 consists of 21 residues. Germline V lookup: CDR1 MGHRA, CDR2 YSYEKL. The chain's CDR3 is CASSHRQAASGRARDPGELFF. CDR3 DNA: TGCGCCAGCAGCCATCGACAGGCAGCTAGCGGGAGGGCAAGGGACCCCGGGGAGCTGTTTTTT.

CDR3 protein: CSAAQGRAYEQYF. CDR3 nucleotide sequence: TGCAGTGCTGCCCAGGGACGGGCCTACGAGCAGTACTTC. The genes are TRBV20-1 and TRBJ2-7; D possibly matches TRBD1 or TRBD2 (5 bases each). Germline V CDR1 and CDR2: DFQATT, SNEGSKA (reference sequence). CDR3 length: 13 residues. The V gene lost 5 bases and the J gene lost 2 bases, with 13 bases spanning the gap.

DNA of the CDR3: TGCAGTGCCCCCCCGGAGGGCTGGCAAGAGACCCAGTACTTC. Translating gives CSAPPEGWQETQYF. This rearrangement joins TRBV20-1 to TRBJ2-5, with TRBD2 as a possible D gene (6 bases). This CDR3 has 14 amino acids. The germline CDR1 and CDR2 sequences are DFQATT and SNEGSKA (reference sequence). V lost 6 bases, J lost 2 bases, and 16 bases lay in between.

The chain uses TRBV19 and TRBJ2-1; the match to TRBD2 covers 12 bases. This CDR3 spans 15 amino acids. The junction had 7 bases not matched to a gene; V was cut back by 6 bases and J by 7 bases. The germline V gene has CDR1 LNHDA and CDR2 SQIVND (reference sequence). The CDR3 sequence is CASSPLAGGPNEQFF. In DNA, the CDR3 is TGTGCCAGTAGCCCTCTAGCGGGAGGGCCAAATGAGCAGTTCTTC.

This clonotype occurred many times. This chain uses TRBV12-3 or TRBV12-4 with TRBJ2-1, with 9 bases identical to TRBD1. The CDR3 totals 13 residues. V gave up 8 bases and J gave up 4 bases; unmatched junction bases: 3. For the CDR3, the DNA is TGTGCCAGCGGGACAGGGCCTTACAATGAGCAGTTCTTC. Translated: CASGTGPYNEQFF.